One sample yielded the 17 T cell receptor beta chains listed below, sequenced in a study of blood T cell repertoires in COVID-19. Profiling relied on immunoSEQ multiplex PCR, and the TCRdb table lists in-frame clones only, not all of them. The sample has 200,000 to 250,000 clones; approximately 81% are singletons. The sequenced sample was peripheral blood. The receptors were gathered from a man aged 40-49 years with acute or convalescent COVID-19.

V gene TRBV7-9 combines with J gene TRBJ1-3; 7 positions agree with TRBD1. With 6 bases clipped from V and 2 bases from J, the junction kept 7 bases outside the gene matches. CDR3 length: 15 amino acids. Germline V lookup: CDR1 SEHNR, CDR2 FQNEAQ (reference sequence). CDR3 DNA sequence: TGTGCCAGCAGACCCAACAGGGGAACTGGAAACACCATATATTTT. Its protein is CASRPNRGTGNTIYF.

The chain employs TRBV4-2 and TRBJ2-2; 10 bases match TRBD1. The CDR3 extends over 17 amino acids. Per the germline V gene, CDR1 is LGHNA and CDR2 is YNFKEQ. V was clipped by 2 bases and J by 4 bases; unmatched bases: 7. CDR3 in amino acids: CASSQPGTGVVTGELFF. In nucleotides, the CDR3 is TGTGCCAGCAGCCAACCGGGGACAGGGGTTGTCACCGGGGAGCTGTTTTTT.

Only a few counts were recorded for this clone. CDR3 sequence reads: CASSVGASGGARTQYF. The CDR3 nucleotides are TGTGCCAGCAGCGTAGGAGCTAGCGGGGGCGCTCGGACCCAGTACTTC. V gene TRBV9 combines with J gene TRBJ2-5; 10 bases agree with TRBD2. CDR3 length: 16 residues. CDR1 is SGDLS and CDR2 is YYNGEE in the germline V gene. V was pared by 0 bases and J by 7 bases, with 9 bases of the junction left unmatched.

This chain joins TRBV24-1 and TRBJ1-4; D perhaps matches TRBD1 (5 bases). Germline V lookup: CDR1 KGHDR, CDR2 SFDVKD. V lost 5 bases to trimming and J lost 3 bases, with 12 bases between them. This CDR3 region has 15 residues. This CDR3 reads CATSVKEGSNEKLFF. CDR3 coding DNA: TGTGCCACCAGTGTAAAGGAGGGGTCTAATGAAAAACTGTTTTTT.

The CDR3 region is CASSLQGATGELFF. For the CDR3, the DNA is TGTGCCAGCAGCTTACAGGGGGCCACCGGGGAGCTGTTTTTT. The chain has TRBV7-3 and TRBJ2-2, with 8 nucleotides matching TRBD1. Germline CDR1 SGHTA, CDR2 FQGTGA. Unmatched junction bases numbered 0, after V lost 2 bases and J lost 4 bases. This CDR3 is built from 14 residues.

Here the CDR3 reads CASSLATGGRDTQYF. The DNA of the CDR3 is TGTGCCAGCAGCTTAGCAACGGGGGGGCGAGATACGCAGTATTTT. The genes are TRBV11-1 and TRBJ2-3; 8 bases match TRBD2. This CDR3 spans 15 amino acids. J gave up 5 bases and V 0 bases, and 4 bases lay outside the gene matches. Germline V gene data show CDR1 as SGHAT and CDR2 as FQDESV (reference sequence).

J is TRBJ1-2 and V is TRBV6-5, with a tentative D call TRBD1 (5 bases). CDR1 is MNHEY and CDR2 is SVGAGI in the germline V gene. The CDR3 loop spans 15 amino acids. V gave up 7 bases and J gave up 8 bases, with 23 bases separating them. The CDR3 nucleotides are TGTGCCAGCATTAAAACCATGGGGGGTTCTGACGGCTACACCTTC. This gives the protein CASIKTMGGSDGYTF.

This rearrangement joins TRBV3-1 (or the pseudogene TRBV3-2) to TRBJ1-1; no clear D gene. Germline V gene data show CDR1 as LGHDT and CDR2 as YNNKEL (reference sequence). The CDR3 has 13 amino acids. V lost 4 bases and J lost 3, with 9 bases in between. The CDR3 reads CASSPLSYTEAFF. The CDR3 region has the DNA TGTGCCAGCAGCCCACTTTCTTACACTGAAGCTTTCTTT.

This chain links TRBV2 with TRBJ2-1; 8 bases align to TRBD2. There are 15 residues in the CDR3. After removal of 7 bases from V and 7 bases from J, the junction contained 12 bases not matched to a gene. The germline V gene encodes CDR1 SNHLY and CDR2 FYNNEI. The CDR3 coding sequence is TGTGCCAGCACTTTGGGTACCGGGACTAGGAATGAGCAGTTCTTC. It is translated as CASTLGTGTRNEQFF.

The rearrangement links TRBV28 to TRBJ1-2, with D tentatively TRBD1 (6 bases). Trimming removed 6 bases from V and 8 bases from J, with 16 bases in between. Germline CDR1 is MDHEN and CDR2 is SYDVKM. This CDR3 is built from 13 residues. The CDR3 spells CASSLGTKVGYTF. CDR3 DNA: TGTGCCAGCAGCCTCGGGACAAAGGTGGGCTACACCTTC.

This chain uses TRBV6-5 with TRBJ2-2; 12 bases are shared with TRBD2. Germline-derived CDR1 and CDR2 are MNHEY and SVGAGI. The CDR3 covers 15 residues. Trimming at V came to 6 bases and at J to 5 bases, leaving 4 bases not matched to a gene. The CDR3 loop is CASRTSGGATGELFF. CDR3 nucleotides: TGTGCCAGCAGGACTAGCGGGGGCGCGACCGGGGAGCTGTTTTTT.

The V and J genes are TRBV6-5 and TRBJ1-2; possible D gene TRBD1, 6 bases. Trimming took 2 bases from V and 5 from J, leaving 12 bases between them. The CDR3 extends over 14 amino acids. The germline V gene encodes CDR1 MNHEY and CDR2 SVGAGI. The CDR3 DNA is TGTGCCAGCAGTTACATGGGGGGGGCTTATGGCTACACCTTC. This sequence encodes CASSYMGGAYGYTF.

This chain links TRBV30 with TRBJ2-7, with D possibly being TRBD2 (5 bases). V lost 0 bases to trimming and J lost 6 bases, with 9 bases between them. CDR3 size: 12 residues. Per germline, CDR1 GTSNPN and CDR2 SVGIG (reference sequence). This CDR3 reads CAWSVLGIEQYF. In DNA form, the CDR3 reads TGTGCCTGGAGTGTACTAGGGATCGAGCAGTACTTC.

The CDR3 DNA sequence: TGCGCCAGCAGCTTAACCAGGGCCGCCTACAATGAGCAGTTCTTC. Its protein is CASSLTRAAYNEQFF. This rearrangement joins TRBV5-1 to TRBJ2-1, with a possible D match to TRBD1 (5 bases). Looked up from germline, CDR1 is SGHRS and CDR2 is YFSETQ. Trimming pared 2 bases from V and 2 bases from J, leaving 11 bases between. This CDR3 spans 15 amino acids.

The chain joins TRBV5-8 to TRBJ1-2; D gene ambiguous. The V and J ends lost 2 bases and 2 bases respectively, with 7 bases between them. This CDR3 has 13 amino acids. From germline, CDR1 is SGHTS and CDR2 YDEGEE. The DNA of the CDR3 is TGTGCCAGCAGCTTACAATTGAACTATGGCTACACCTTC. It codes for CASSLQLNYGYTF.

Note on this clone: Other DNA sequences within the sample encode an identical CDR3. J is TRBJ1-6 and V is TRBV3-1 (or the pseudogene TRBV3-2), with 7 bases identical to TRBD1. Trimming at V came to 6 bases and at J to 7 bases, leaving 6 bases not matched to a gene. Germline lookup yields CDR1 LGHDT and CDR2 YNNKEL (reference sequence). The CDR3 has 14 residues. In DNA, the CDR3 is TGTGCCAGCAGTCAACAGGGGCGGAATTCACCCCTCCACTTT. Translated: CASSQQGRNSPLHF.

The V gene is TRBV5-5, the J gene TRBJ2-1; TRBD1 agrees at 7 bases. Looked up from germline, CDR1 is SGHKS and CDR2 is YYEKEE (reference sequence). Germline trimming cut 2 bases from V and 0 bases from J; bases unmatched to any gene: 5. There are 16 residues in the CDR3. CDR3 sequence reads: CASSFGSGGSYNEQFF. The CDR3 bases are TGTGCCAGCAGCTTTGGGTCAGGGGGCTCCTACAATGAGCAGTTCTTC.